The source of this TCR beta chain is a study of PD-L1 blockade in urothelial cancer. Overall study: Beginning around 2014, patients received atezolizumab, given as 1,200 mg intravenously every 3 weeks.

V was clipped by 4 bases and J by 0 bases, with 18 bases between them. The length of the CDR3 is 18 residues. Germline lookup yields CDR1 SGHTA and CDR2 FQGTGA. TCR analog templates of synthetic origin were spiked into each PCR. The data were produced by immunoSEQ multiplex PCR, yet TCRdb's version contains in-frame clones alone and is incomplete. The sample shows 45,000 to 50,000 clones, 79% of them seen only once. Time point meaning: pretreatment peripheral blood. The chain links TRBV7-3 to TRBJ1-4; tentatively, D is TRBD1 (6 bases). The source is a man in his 70s with urothelial cancer. The sequences come from PBMCs, collected around atezolizumab (anti-PD-L1) treatment. As DNA, the CDR3 is TGTGCCAGCAGCTCCCGGCCGTCGAGGGGGACAACTAATGAAAAACTGTTTTTT. This codes for CASSSRPSRGTTNEKLFF.